The present TCR beta chain was sequenced within a study of response to subunit inactivated influenza vaccine. CDR1 and CDR2 from the germline V gene are SGHAT and FQNNGV. Trimming took off 5 bases at V and 13 bases at J, with 14 bases between the two ends. This CDR3 spans 12 amino acids. TCRdb re-called the RT-PCR reads through MiXCR, storing one row per CDR3 protein. The sample contains 450,000 to 700,000 distinct CDR3 sequences, 14% of which appear only once. J is TRBJ1-4 and V is TRBV11-2, with a weak D call TRBD1 (5 bases). This TCR was sampled from a man between 45 and 60 years old who received an inactivated influenza vaccine. This specimen was PBMCs from blood, taken roughly 12 days after vaccination. The CDR3 protein is CASSQDRGLLFF. The CDR3 DNA reads TGTGCCAGCAGCCAGGATAGGGGTCTACTGTTTTTT. Full variable domain (rest looked up from reference TRBV11-2 and TRBJ1-4): EAGVAQSPRYKIIEKRQSVAFWCNPISGHATLYWYQQILGQGPKLLIQFQNNGVVDDSQLPKDRFSAERLKGVDSTLKIQPAKLEDSAVYLCASSQDRGLLFFGSGTQLSVL.